The TCR beta chain under discussion was sequenced for a study of vaccination effects on CD4 cells after COVID-19. Study-wide context: Post-vaccine specimens arrived a median 72 days past the second dose.

Using immunoSEQ multiplex PCR, the repertoire was profiled, and TCRdb retains in-frame clones only, with some absent. Here the sample spans around 22,000 clones, about 72% being singletons. A note on this clone: The antigen remains undetermined.

Antigen-specific CD4+ T cells were expanded (with viral peptide pools) by the ViraFEST assay ahead of sequencing. When around 9 days of culture had elapsed, CD4+ T cells were isolated. Participants were vaccinated with two doses of either the BNT162b2 or mRNA-1273 vaccine. Absence of prior SARS-CoV-2 infection characterized the vaccine recipients, who showed negative nucleocapsid antibodies. IL-2 medium took the place of half the medium on both days 3 and 7. Study-level points and caveats: Late post-vaccination samples showed marked contraction of infection- and vaccine-induced clones.

The sample in question was CD4+ T cells from PBMCs cultured with HCoV-229E spike peptides, obtained after COVID-19 vaccination. The clonotype originates from a human donor who received a COVID-19 vaccine.

DNA for the CDR3: TGTGCCAGCAGCCGACAGATCCAGAACACTGAAGCTTTCTTT. Protein sequence: CASSRQIQNTEAFF. V gene TRBV3-1 (or the pseudogene TRBV3-2) combines with J gene TRBJ1-1; D may be TRBD1 (5 bases). Deletions cut 4 bases from V and 1 base from J, with 10 bases between. The CDR3 extends over 14 amino acids. Germline loops: CDR1 LGHDT, CDR2 YNNKEL (reference sequence).